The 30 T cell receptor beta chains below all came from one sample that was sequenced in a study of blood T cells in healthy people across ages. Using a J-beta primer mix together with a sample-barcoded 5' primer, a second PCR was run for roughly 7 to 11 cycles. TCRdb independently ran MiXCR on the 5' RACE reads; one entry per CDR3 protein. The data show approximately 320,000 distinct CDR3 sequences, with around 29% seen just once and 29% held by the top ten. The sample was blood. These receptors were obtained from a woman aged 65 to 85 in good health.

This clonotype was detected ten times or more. The CDR3 coding sequence is TGCAGCGTTGAAGTAAAACAGAACACTGAAGCTTTCTTT. It translates to CSVEVKQNTEAFF. V gene TRBV29-1 combines with J gene TRBJ1-1; D ambiguous. The length of the CDR3 is 13 residues. V was trimmed by 1 base and J by 1 base, leaving 7 bases between them. CDR1 SQVTM and CDR2 ANQGSEA come from the germline V gene.

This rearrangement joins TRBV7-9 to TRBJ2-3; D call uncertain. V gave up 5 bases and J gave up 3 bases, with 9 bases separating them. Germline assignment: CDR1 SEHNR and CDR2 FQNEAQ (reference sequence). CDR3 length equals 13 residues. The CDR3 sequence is CASSRPVTDTQYF. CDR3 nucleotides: TGTGCCAGCAGCCGCCCGGTAACAGATACGCAGTATTTT. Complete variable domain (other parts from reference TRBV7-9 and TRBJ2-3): DTGVSQNPRHKITKRGQNVTFRCDPISEHNRLYWYRQTLGQGPEFLTYFQNEAQLEKSRLLSDRFSAERPKGSFSTLEIQRTEQGDSAMYLCASSRPVTDTQYFGPGTRLTVL.

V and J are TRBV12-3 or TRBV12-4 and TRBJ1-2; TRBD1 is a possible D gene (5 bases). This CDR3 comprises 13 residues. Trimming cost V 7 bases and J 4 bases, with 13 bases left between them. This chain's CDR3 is CASNPGRAYGYTF. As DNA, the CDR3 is TGTGCCAGCAACCCGGGCAGGGCCTATGGCTACACCTTC.

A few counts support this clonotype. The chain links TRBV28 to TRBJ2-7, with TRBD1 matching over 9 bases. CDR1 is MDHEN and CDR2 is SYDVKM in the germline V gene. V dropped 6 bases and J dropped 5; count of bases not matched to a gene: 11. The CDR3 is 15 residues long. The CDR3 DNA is TGTGCCAGCAGAAGAAGGGACAGGGTTGTTGACGAGCAGTACTTC. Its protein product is CASRRRDRVVDEQYF.

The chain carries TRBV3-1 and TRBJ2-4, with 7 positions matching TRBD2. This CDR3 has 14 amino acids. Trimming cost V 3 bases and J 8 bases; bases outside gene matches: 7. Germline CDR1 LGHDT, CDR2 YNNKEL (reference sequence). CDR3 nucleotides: TGTGCCAGCAGCCATAAGCGGGATCGGGACATTCAGTACTTC. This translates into CASSHKRDRDIQYF.

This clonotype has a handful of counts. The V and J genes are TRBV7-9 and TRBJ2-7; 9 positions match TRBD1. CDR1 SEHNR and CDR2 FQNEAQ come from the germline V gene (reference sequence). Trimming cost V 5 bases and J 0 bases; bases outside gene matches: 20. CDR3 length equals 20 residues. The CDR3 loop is CASSPNNGQGRAGNSYEQYF. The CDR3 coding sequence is TGTGCCAGCAGCCCCAATAATGGACAGGGGCGAGCGGGGAACTCCTACGAGCAGTACTTC.

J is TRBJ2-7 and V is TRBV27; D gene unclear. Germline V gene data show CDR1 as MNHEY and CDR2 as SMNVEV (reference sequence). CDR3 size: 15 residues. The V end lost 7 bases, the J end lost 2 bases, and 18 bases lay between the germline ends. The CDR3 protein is CASKRLLIPPYEQYF. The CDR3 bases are TGTGCCAGCAAACGGCTTCTCATCCCCCCCTACGAGCAGTACTTC.

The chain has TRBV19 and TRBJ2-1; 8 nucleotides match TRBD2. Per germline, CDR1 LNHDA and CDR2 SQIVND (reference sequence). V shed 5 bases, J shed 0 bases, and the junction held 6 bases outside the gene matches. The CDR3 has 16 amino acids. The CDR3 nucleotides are TGTGCCAGTAGTCCTCGGACTAGCCTCTCCTACAATGAGCAGTTCTTC. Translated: CASSPRTSLSYNEQFF.

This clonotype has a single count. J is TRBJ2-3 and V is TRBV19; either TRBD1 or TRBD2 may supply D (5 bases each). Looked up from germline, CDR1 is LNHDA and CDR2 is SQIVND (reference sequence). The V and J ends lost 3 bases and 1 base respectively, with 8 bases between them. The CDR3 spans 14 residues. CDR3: CASSMPGRTDTQYF. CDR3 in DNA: TGTGCCAGTAGTATGCCGGGGCGCACAGATACGCAGTATTTT. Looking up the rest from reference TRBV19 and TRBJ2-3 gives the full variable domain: DGGITQSPKYLFRKEGQNVTLSCEQNLNHDAMYWYRQDPGQGLRLIYYSQIVNDFQKGDIAEGYSVSREKKESFPLTVTSAQKNPTAFYLCASSMPGRTDTQYFGPGTRLTVL.

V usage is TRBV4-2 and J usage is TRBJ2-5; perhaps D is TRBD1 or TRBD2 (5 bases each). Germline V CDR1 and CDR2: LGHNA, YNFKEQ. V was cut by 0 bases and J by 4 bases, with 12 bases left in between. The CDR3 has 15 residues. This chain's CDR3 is CASSQDREQVETQYF. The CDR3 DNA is TGTGCCAGCAGCCAAGACAGGGAGCAGGTAGAGACCCAGTACTTC.

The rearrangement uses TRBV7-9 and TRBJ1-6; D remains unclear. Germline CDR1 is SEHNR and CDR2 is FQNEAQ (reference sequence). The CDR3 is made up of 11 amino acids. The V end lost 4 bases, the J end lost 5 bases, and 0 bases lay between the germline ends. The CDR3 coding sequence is TGTGCCAGCAGCTATAATTCACCCCTCCACTTT. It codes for CASSYNSPLHF.

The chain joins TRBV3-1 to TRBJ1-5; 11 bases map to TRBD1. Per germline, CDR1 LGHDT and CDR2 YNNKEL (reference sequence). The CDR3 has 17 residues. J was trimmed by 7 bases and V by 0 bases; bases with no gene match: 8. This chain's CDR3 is CASSQEGAGTGGQPQHF. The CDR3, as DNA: TGTGCCAGCAGCCAAGAAGGGGCCGGGACAGGGGGACAGCCCCAGCATTTT.

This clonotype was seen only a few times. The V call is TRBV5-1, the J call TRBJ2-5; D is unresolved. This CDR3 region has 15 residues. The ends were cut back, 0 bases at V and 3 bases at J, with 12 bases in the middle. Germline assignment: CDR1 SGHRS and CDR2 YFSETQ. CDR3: CASSLGGFPKETQYF. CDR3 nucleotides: TGCGCCAGCAGCTTGGGGGGATTCCCTAAAGAGACCCAGTACTTC.

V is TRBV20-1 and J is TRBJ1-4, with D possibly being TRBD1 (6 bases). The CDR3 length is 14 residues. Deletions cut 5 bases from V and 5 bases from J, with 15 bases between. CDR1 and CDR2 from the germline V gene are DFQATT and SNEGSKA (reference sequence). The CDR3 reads CSARRDTQNEKLFF. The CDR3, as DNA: TGCAGTGCTCGACGGGACACCCAGAATGAAAAACTGTTTTTT.

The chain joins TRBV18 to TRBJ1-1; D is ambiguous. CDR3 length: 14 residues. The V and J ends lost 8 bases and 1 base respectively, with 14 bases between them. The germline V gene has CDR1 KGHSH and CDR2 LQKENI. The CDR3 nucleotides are TGTGCCAGCACGACCCCGCTTCAGAACACTGAAGCTTTCTTT. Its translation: CASTTPLQNTEAFF.

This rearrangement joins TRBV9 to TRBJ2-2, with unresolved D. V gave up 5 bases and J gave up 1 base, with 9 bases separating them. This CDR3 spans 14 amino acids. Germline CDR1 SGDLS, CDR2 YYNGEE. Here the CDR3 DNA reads TGTGCCAGCAGTTACGACTTGAACACCGGGGAGCTGTTTTTT. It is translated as CASSYDLNTGELFF.

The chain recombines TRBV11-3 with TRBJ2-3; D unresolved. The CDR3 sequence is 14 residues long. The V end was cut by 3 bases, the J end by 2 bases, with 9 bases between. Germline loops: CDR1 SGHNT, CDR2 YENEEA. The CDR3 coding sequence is TGTGCCAGCAGCTTCGGTTTAACCACAGATACGCAGTATTTT. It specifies CASSFGLTTDTQYF.

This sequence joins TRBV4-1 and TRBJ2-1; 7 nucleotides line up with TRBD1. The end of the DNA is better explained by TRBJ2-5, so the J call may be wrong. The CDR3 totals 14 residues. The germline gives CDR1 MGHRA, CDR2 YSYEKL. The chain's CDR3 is CASSRGQEWETQYF. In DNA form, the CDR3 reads TGCGCCAGCAGCCGAGGACAGGAATGGGAGACCCAGTACTTC.

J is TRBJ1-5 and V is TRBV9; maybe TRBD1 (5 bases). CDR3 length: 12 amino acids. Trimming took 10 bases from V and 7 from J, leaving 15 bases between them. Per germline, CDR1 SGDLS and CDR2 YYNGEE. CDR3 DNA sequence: TGTGCCCCTCAGCAGGGTGGGCAGCCCCAGCATTTT. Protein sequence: CAPQQGGQPQHF. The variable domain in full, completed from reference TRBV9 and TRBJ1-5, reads DSGVTQTPKHLITATGQRVTLRCSPRSGDLSVYWYQQSLDQGLQFLIQYYNGEERAKGNILERFSAQQFPDLHSELNLSSLELGDSALYFCAPQQGGQPQHFGDGTRLSIL.

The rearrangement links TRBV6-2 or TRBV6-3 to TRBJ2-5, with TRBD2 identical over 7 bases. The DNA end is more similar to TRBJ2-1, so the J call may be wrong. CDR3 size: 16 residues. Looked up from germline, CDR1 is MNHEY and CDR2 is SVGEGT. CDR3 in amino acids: CASSYSRSGVYNEQFF. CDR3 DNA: TGTGCCAGCAGTTACTCGAGGAGCGGGGTATACAATGAGCAGTTCTTC.

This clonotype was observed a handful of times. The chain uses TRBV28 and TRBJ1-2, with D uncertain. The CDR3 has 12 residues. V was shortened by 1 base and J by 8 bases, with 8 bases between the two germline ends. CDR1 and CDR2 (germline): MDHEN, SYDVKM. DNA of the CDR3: TGTGCCAGCAGTTTATCAGGACGCGGCTACACCTTC. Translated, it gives CASSLSGRGYTF.

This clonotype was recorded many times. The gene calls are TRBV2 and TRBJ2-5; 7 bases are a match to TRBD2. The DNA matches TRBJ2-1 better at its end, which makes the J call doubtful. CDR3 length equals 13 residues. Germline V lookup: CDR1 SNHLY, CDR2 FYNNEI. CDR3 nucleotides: TGTGCCAGCAGTCCGTCTAGCGGTGGTGAGCAGTTCTTC. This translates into CASSPSSGGEQFF.

The CDR3 spells CASSPPSQETQYF. As DNA, the CDR3 is TGTGCCAGCTCACCACCGAGTCAAGAGACCCAGTACTTC. The rearrangement links TRBV18 to TRBJ2-5; no clear D gene. Germline V gives CDR1 KGHSH, CDR2 LQKENI. CDR3 length equals 13 residues. Trimming took off 0 bases at V and 2 bases at J, with 4 bases between the two ends.

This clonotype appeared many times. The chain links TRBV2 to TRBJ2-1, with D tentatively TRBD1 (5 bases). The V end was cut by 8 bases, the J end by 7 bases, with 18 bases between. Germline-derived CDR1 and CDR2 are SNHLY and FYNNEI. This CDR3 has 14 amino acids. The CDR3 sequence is CASAFVQGANEQFF. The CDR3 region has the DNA TGTGCCAGCGCCTTTGTACAAGGGGCTAATGAGCAGTTCTTC. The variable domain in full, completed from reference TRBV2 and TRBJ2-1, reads EPEVTQTPSHQVTQMGQEVILRCVPISNHLYFYWYRQILGQKVEFLVSFYNNEISEKSEIFDDQFSVERPDGSNFTLKIRSTKLEDSAMYFCASAFVQGANEQFFGPGTRLTVL.

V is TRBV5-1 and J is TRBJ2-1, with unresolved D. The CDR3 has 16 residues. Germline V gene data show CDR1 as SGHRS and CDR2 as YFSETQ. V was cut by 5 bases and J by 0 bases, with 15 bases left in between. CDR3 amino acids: CASSFLGPSSYNEQFF. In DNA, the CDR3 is TGCGCCAGCAGTTTCCTAGGGCCAAGCTCCTACAATGAGCAGTTCTTC.

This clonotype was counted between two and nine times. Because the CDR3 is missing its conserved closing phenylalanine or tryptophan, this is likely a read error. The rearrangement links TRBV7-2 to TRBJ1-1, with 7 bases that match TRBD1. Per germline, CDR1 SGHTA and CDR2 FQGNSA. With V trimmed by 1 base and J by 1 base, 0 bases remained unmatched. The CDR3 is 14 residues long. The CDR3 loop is CASSLGQGNTEAFS. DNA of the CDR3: TGTGCCAGCAGCTTAGGACAGGGGAACACTGAAGCTTTCTCT.

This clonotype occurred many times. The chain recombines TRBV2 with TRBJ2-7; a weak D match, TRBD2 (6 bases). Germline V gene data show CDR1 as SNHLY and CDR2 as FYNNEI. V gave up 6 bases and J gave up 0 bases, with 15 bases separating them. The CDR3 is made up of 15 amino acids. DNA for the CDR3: TGTGCCAGCAGGGGGGGATTCTCCAGCTCCTACGAGCAGTACTTC. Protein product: CASRGGFSSSYEQYF.

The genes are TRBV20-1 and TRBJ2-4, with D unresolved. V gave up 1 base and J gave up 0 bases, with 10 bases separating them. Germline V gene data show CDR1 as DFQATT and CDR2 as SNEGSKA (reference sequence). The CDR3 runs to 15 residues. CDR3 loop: CSARGPGLAKNIQYF. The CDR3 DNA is TGCAGTGCTAGAGGCCCCGGGTTAGCCAAAAACATTCAGTACTTC.

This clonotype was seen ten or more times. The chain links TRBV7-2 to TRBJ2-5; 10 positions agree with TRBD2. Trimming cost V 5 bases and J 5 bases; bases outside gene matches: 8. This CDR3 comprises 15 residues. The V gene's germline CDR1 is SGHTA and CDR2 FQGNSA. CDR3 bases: TGTGCCAGCAGCCCCCAGACTAGCGGGCGGGAGACCCAGTACTTC. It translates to CASSPQTSGRETQYF.

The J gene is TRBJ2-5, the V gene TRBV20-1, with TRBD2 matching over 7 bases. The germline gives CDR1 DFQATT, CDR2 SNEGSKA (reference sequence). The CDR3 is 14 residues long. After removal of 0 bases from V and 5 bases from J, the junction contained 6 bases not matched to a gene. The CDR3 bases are TGCAGTGCTAGAGATGGGAACGGGAGGGAGACCCAGTACTTC. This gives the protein CSARDGNGRETQYF.